Below, 6 T cell receptor beta chains from the same sample are listed, as sequenced in a study of shared clonotypes between healthy human individuals. Libraries were prepared by immunoSEQ multiplex PCR; TCRdb keeps only in-frame clonotypes and omits some of them. Of approximately 480,000 clones listed, over 60% were seen once; the top ten hold around 12%. The material sequenced was PBMCs. These receptors were taken from a woman aged 35 to 49 in good health. Some clones in this sample may be carry-over from other donors' samples.

The chain is built from TRBV15 and TRBJ2-6, with TRBD2 as a possible D gene (5 bases). Trimming left V 0 bases short and J 1 base short, with 10 bases between. Germline lookup yields CDR1 LNHNV and CDR2 YYDKDF (reference sequence). CDR3 length: 17 amino acids. In DNA, the CDR3 is TGTGCCACCAGCAGAGATGGAGGTGGGTCTGGGGCCAACGTCCTGACTTTC. Translating gives CATSRDGGGSGANVLTF.

Concerning this clone: A much larger clone is a single base away; this may be a read error. The chain joins TRBV28 to TRBJ1-2; no clear D. The CDR3 has 12 residues. In germline, CDR1 is MDHEN, CDR2 SYDVKM. V lost 2 bases to trimming and J lost 2 bases, with 3 bases between them. CDR3 DNA: TGTGCCAGCAGTTTAGTGAACTATGGCTACACCTTC. It translates to CASSLVNYGYTF.

This clone has only a few counts. CDR3 sequence reads: CASSQDDLRDTQYF. In DNA, the CDR3 is TGCGCCAGCAGCCAAGACGATTTAAGAGATACGCAGTATTTT. The chain has TRBV4-1 and TRBJ2-3; D not certain. Per the germline V gene, CDR1 is MGHRA and CDR2 is YSYEKL. The CDR3 is 14 amino acids. Between the trimmed V and J ends, which lost 0 bases and 5 bases, there was a span of 9 bases.

The chain carries TRBV7-9 and TRBJ2-2; D is ambiguous. CDR1 is SEHNR, CDR2 FQNEAQ, per germline (reference sequence). The CDR3 is 13 amino acids. The ends were cut back, 9 bases at V and 0 bases at J, with 8 bases in the middle. The CDR3 here is CASPRPNTGELFF. CDR3 nucleotides: TGTGCCAGTCCCCGTCCGAACACCGGGGAGCTGTTTTTT.

V usage is TRBV5-1 and J usage is TRBJ2-4; tentative D call: TRBD2 (6 bases). The CDR3 runs 14 residues. The germline CDR1 and CDR2 sequences are SGHRS and YFSETQ. V was shortened by 5 bases and J by 4 bases, with 13 bases between the two germline ends. The CDR3 region has the DNA TGCGCCAGCAGTCAGGAGGGTGGGAAAAACATTCAGTACTTC. It encodes CASSQEGGKNIQYF.

This clone was counted between two and nine times. The CDR3 region is CAWSMSQGNYGYTF. The CDR3 coding sequence is TGTGCCTGGAGTATGTCGCAGGGTAATTATGGCTACACCTTC. The genes are TRBV30 and TRBJ1-2; D possibly corresponds to TRBD1 (5 bases). Germline values: CDR1 GTSNPN, CDR2 SVGIG (reference sequence). This CDR3 contains 14 residues. The germline V and J ends were trimmed by 2 bases and 5 bases, with 15 bases remaining between them.